This T cell receptor beta chain was retrieved from a study of cytomegalovirus exposure and HLA in healthy donors. In the study overall: In an early release, HLA-typed donors contributed approximately 80 million unique TCR sequences.

Nominally healthy donors provided the samples, though records likely missed some immune exposures. PCR was performed using 60 Vbeta and 13 Jbeta primers. TCRdb's table, derived via immunoSEQ multiplex PCR, lists solely in-frame clones and lacks some. The sample has 150,000 to 200,000 clones; about 79% are singletons. The ends were cut back, 6 bases at V and 1 base at J, with 10 bases in the middle. CDR1 is MNHNY, CDR2 SVGAGI, per germline (reference sequence). The CDR3 has 14 residues. The sequenced sample was PBMCs. This receptor was obtained from a man aged 45-60 years in good health and CMV-seropositive. The V gene is TRBV6-6, the J gene TRBJ2-4; tentative D call: TRBD1 (5 bases). Here the CDR3 reads CASRQDGAKNIQYF. Here the CDR3 DNA reads TGTGCCAGCAGACAGGACGGTGCCAAAAACATTCAGTACTTC.